Reported below is one T cell receptor beta chain. This entry comes from a study of blood T cell repertoires in COVID-19. Authors' processing steps: Researchers report that nucleated cell counts were estimated from reference gene primer amplification. Sequencing used immunoSEQ multiplex PCR; TCRdb keeps in-frame clones, though not all of them. V and J calls and clone size are as listed in that table; D and trimming were resolved from the DNA. The table records 380,000 or so clones, 70% to 90% of them present only once. Germline V gene sequence: CDR1 MDHEN, CDR2 SYDVKM. The CDR3 covers 11 residues. Trimming took 7 bases from V and 4 from J; bases not matched to a gene: 0. Residents of around 24 US areas, aged about 18 to 95 years, made up the participants.

The chain recombines TRBV28 with TRBJ1-1; TRBD1 aligns across 7 bases. The sequence was obtained from a woman aged 25 to 39 with acute COVID-19. Sequenced: PBMCs or T cells enriched from blood (not recorded which). DNA of the CDR3: TGTGCCAGCAACAGGGGCACTGAAGCTTTCTTT. It is translated as CASNRGTEAFF.